The source of this T cell receptor beta chain is a study of T cell responses to AZD1222 COVID-19 vaccine. Whole-study results and caveats: Among the donors, most were white British and more were female, and clonal diversity was possibly underestimated. Scientists sampled the repertoires only once the peak T cell response had passed.

On this clone itself: The antigen is unknown.

Sequencing was performed with immunoSEQ multiplex PCR; in TCRdb, only in-frame clones are kept and a portion is missing. The sample holds about 140,000 clones; roughly nine tenths are singletons and the top ten take roughly 3.1%. With 5 bases clipped from V and 2 bases from J, the junction kept 6 bases outside the gene matches. Per germline, CDR1 SGHTA and CDR2 FQGNSA. This CDR3 is 15 amino acids long. V usage is TRBV7-2 and J usage is TRBJ1-3, with 7 bases aligning to TRBD1. Specimen: peripheral blood, collected on day 0 of AZD1222 vaccination. The origin of this receptor is an adult in good health. CDR3 sequence reads: CASSVTGTAGNTIYF. CDR3 DNA: TGTGCCAGCAGCGTCACCGGGACAGCTGGAAACACCATATATTTT.